The clone carrying this TCR beta chain showed up just a few times. The CDR3 covers 12 residues. V lost 6 bases and J 4 bases, leaving 10 bases between the germline ends. The data were obtained in a study of blood T cell repertoires in COVID-19. Study summary: Both acute and convalescent COVID-19 samples were obtained from the United States, Italy and Spain. PBMCs, B-cell-depleted T cells, or T cells provided the cDNA or gDNA that made up the material.

How the authors handled the data: By means of reference gene primer amplification, nucleated cell counts were estimated. The repertoire was sequenced with immunoSEQ multiplex PCR; TCRdb's copy has only in-frame clones and lacks some. V and J calls and clone size follow that table, whereas D and trimming were derived from the DNA. The repertoire holds approximately 36,000 clones, with roughly 70% as singletons. The chain links TRBV12-3 or TRBV12-4 to TRBJ2-7; D remains ambiguous. Sequenced sample: peripheral blood. The source of this sequence is a man aged 65 to 79 with COVID-19, enrolled during active disease. The CDR3 sequence is CASRYSEYEQYF. DNA for the CDR3: TGTGCCAGCAGGTACAGTGAATACGAGCAGTACTTC.